One sample yielded the 17 T cell receptor beta chains listed below, sequenced in a study of Graves' ophthalmopathy and Graves' hyperthyroidism. RNA transcripts provided the template for amplifying TCR beta CDR3 regions. First-round RT-PCR used HTBI primers; second-round multiplex PCR followed. In TCRdb, the multiplex PCR reads were re-called with MiXCR into one record per CDR3 protein. The table has approximately 500,000 distinct CDR3 sequences, over 13% seen once; the top ten hold roughly 10%. The specimen sequenced was blood. The receptors shown here come from a young woman with Graves' ophthalmopathy.

This clonotype was found many times. The chain links TRBV27 to TRBJ1-1; the match to TRBD1 covers 10 bases. After removal of 7 bases from V and 11 bases from J, the junction contained 7 bases not matched to a gene. Looked up from germline, CDR1 is MNHEY and CDR2 is SMNVEV (reference sequence). The CDR3 totals 12 residues. CDR3: CASTSTGGGAFF. For the CDR3, the DNA is TGTGCCAGCACCTCGACAGGGGGCGGGGCTTTCTTT.

This clonotype showed up just a few times. The chain links TRBV5-1 to TRBJ2-2, with 9 nucleotides matching TRBD1. Per germline, CDR1 SGHRS and CDR2 YFSETQ. The CDR3 is 17 amino acids. Trimming removed 4 bases from V and 1 base from J; junction bases left unmatched: 8. CDR3 amino acids: CASSRYPGQGNTGELFF. The CDR3, as DNA: TGCGCCAGCAGCCGCTATCCGGGACAGGGGAACACCGGGGAGCTGTTTTTT.

This clonotype was seen ten or more times. V gene TRBV29-1 combines with J gene TRBJ1-1, with 10 bases that match TRBD1. The CDR3 length is 13 residues. V lost 6 bases to trimming and J lost 4 bases; unmatched junction nucleotides: 5. CDR1 SQVTM and CDR2 ANQGSEA come from the germline V gene. The CDR3 coding sequence is TGCAGCGTAGACAGGGGGCTGGGCACTGAAGCTTTCTTT. Translated, it gives CSVDRGLGTEAFF.

This clonotype was seen many times. The gene calls are TRBV12-3 or TRBV12-4 and TRBJ1-2; no firm D call. The length of the CDR3 is 13 residues. Between the trimmed V and J ends, which lost 1 base and 6 bases, there was a span of 9 bases. This CDR3 is CASSLGGYHGYTF. For the CDR3, the DNA is TGTGCCAGCAGTTTAGGGGGTTATCATGGCTACACCTTC.

There are many counts of this clonotype. J is TRBJ2-5 and V is TRBV7-3; TRBD2 aligns across 8 bases. CDR1 is SGHTA and CDR2 is FQGTGA in the germline V gene. The CDR3 covers 14 residues. V lost 5 bases, J lost 5 bases, and 7 bases stayed unmatched. The CDR3 region is CASSTHSGDETQYF. The CDR3 DNA sequence: TGTGCCAGCAGCACACATAGCGGGGATGAGACCCAGTACTTC.

This clonotype has at least ten counts. Just one base apart from a much larger clone, this may be a read error. This sequence joins TRBV7-3 and TRBJ2-6; 12 nucleotides agree with TRBD2. The CDR3 runs to 18 residues. The ends lost 5 bases at V and 2 bases at J; junction bases unmatched: 7. In germline, CDR1 is SGHTA, CDR2 FQGTGA. CDR3 sequence: CASSPVGLAGTGANVLTF. The CDR3 DNA is TGTGCCAGCAGCCCCGTCGGACTAGCGGGGACTGGGGCCAACGTCCTGACTTTC.

V is TRBV20-1 and J is TRBJ1-5; D is ambiguous. The CDR3 loop spans 13 amino acids. CDR1 DFQATT and CDR2 SNEGSKA come from the germline V gene (reference sequence). V lost 0 bases and J lost 10, with 13 bases in between. In DNA form, the CDR3 reads TGCAGTGCTAGAGACGACAACACTATCCCCCAGCATTTT. Protein sequence: CSARDDNTIPQHF.

Ten or more counts support this clonotype. This rearrangement joins TRBV6-1 to TRBJ1-2, with D tentatively TRBD1 (5 bases). There are 13 residues in the CDR3. Per the germline V gene, CDR1 is MNHNS and CDR2 is SASEGT. Trimming removed 5 bases from V and 7 bases from J, with 14 bases in between. CDR3 sequence (DNA): TGTGCCAGCAGTCGGCCAGGGAGGCCTGGCTACACCTTC. Translated: CASSRPGRPGYTF.

This clonotype was observed at least ten times. The gene calls are TRBV6-1 and TRBJ2-2, with D perhaps matching TRBD2 (6 bases). The CDR3 runs 15 residues. CDR1 MNHNS and CDR2 SASEGT come from the germline V gene. Trimming cost V 2 bases and J 2 bases, with 9 bases left between them. The CDR3 DNA follows: TGTGCCAGCAGTGAACCGGGAGCTAACACCGGGGAGCTGTTTTTT. Translation: CASSEPGANTGELFF.

This clonotype was counted ten times or more. CDR3 DNA: TGCAGTGCTAGAGATGGCGGTTCAAGGGGAAATAATTCACCCCTCCACTTT. Its protein product is CSARDGGSRGNNSPLHF. V is TRBV20-1 and J is TRBJ1-6; D is perhaps TRBD1 (5 bases). Germline CDR1 is DFQATT and CDR2 is SNEGSKA (reference sequence). This CDR3 contains 17 residues. Trimming shortened V by 0 bases and J by 5 bases, and 17 bases separated the two germline ends.

This clonotype turned up a few times. The chain uses TRBV7-9 and TRBJ2-7; the match to TRBD2 covers 9 bases. V lost 1 base to trimming and J lost 2 bases; unmatched junction nucleotides: 3. The CDR3 contains 15 residues. From germline, CDR1 is SEHNR and CDR2 FQNEAQ (reference sequence). CDR3 sequence reads: CASSLVSGSAYEQYF. As DNA, the CDR3 is TGTGCCAGCAGCTTAGTTAGCGGGAGTGCCTACGAGCAGTACTTC.

This clonotype has ten or more counts. The J gene is TRBJ1-2, the V gene TRBV5-5; a possible D gene is TRBD1 (6 bases). The CDR3 contains 16 residues. The germline gives CDR1 SGHKS, CDR2 YYEKEE (reference sequence). Trimming took 5 bases from V and 3 from J, leaving 20 bases between them. The CDR3 is CASSLKQGRGDYGYTF. The DNA of the CDR3 is TGTGCCAGCAGTTTGAAGCAGGGCAGGGGTGACTATGGCTACACCTTC. Together with reference TRBV5-5 and TRBJ1-2, the CDR3 gives the full variable domain: DAGVTQSPTHLIKTRGQQVTLRCSPISGHKSVSWYQQVLGQGPQFIFQYYEKEERGRGNFPDRFSARQFPNYSSELNVNALLLGDSALYLCASSLKQGRGDYGYTFGSGTRLTVV.

At least ten counts were recorded for this clonotype. This chain links TRBV24-1 with TRBJ2-5, with 9 nucleotides matching TRBD2. The V segment lost 5 bases and the J segment 5 bases; nucleotides outside the gene matches: 5. The germline CDR1 and CDR2 sequences are KGHDR and SFDVKD. CDR3 size: 14 residues. Here the CDR3 reads CATSVGTSIETQYF. CDR3 coding DNA: TGTGCCACCAGTGTCGGGACTAGCATTGAGACCCAGTACTTC.

This clonotype was detected a few times. This sequence joins TRBV3-1 and TRBJ2-5; the D gene is possibly TRBD2 (6 bases). This CDR3 has 14 residues. Trimming shortened V by 2 bases and J by 4 bases, and 11 bases separated the two germline ends. Looked up from germline, CDR1 is LGHDT and CDR2 is YNNKEL (reference sequence). CDR3 nucleotides: TGTGCCAGCAGCCAAACGTTCGGGGGAGAGACCCAGTACTTC. Its translation is CASSQTFGGETQYF.

This clonotype was counted only a few times. The genes are TRBV30 and TRBJ1-1, with TRBD1 matching 7 bases. The CDR3 consists of 14 residues. J was trimmed by 6 bases and V by 3 bases; bases with no gene match: 10. Germline V gene sequence: CDR1 GTSNPN, CDR2 SVGIG (reference sequence). The CDR3 region has the DNA TGTGCCTGGAGCGAGGGAGGGGGCTGGTCTGAAGCTTTCTTT. Amino acids: CAWSEGGGWSEAFF.

This clonotype has a count of ten or more. The chain is built from TRBV10-1 and TRBJ2-7, with D possibly matching TRBD2 (5 bases). This CDR3 contains 15 residues. Per germline, CDR1 WNHNN and CDR2 SYGVQD (reference sequence). V lost 2 bases, J lost 3 bases, and 14 bases lay in between. CDR3 sequence reads: CASSENPEAGYEQYF. CDR3 nucleotide sequence: TGCGCCAGCAGTGAGAATCCAGAGGCGGGCTACGAGCAGTACTTC.

This sequence joins TRBV29-1 and TRBJ1-1; possible D gene TRBD1, 5 bases. CDR3 length: 13 residues. Between the trimmed V and J ends, which lost 7 bases and 0 bases, there was a span of 12 bases. Germline assignment: CDR1 SQVTM and CDR2 ANQGSEA. CDR3 residues: CSAKAGMNTEAFF. The CDR3 DNA follows: TGCAGCGCAAAGGCAGGGATGAACACTGAAGCTTTCTTT.